The clone carrying this T cell receptor beta chain has ten or more counts. Its antigen is unknown. Alongside a J-beta primer mix, a sample-barcoded 5' primer served in a second PCR lasting roughly 6 to 11 cycles. TCRdb ran MiXCR on the 5' RACE reads and lists one entry per CDR3 protein. The data show about 1.5 million distinct CDR3 sequences, under 55% seen once. The sample belongs to a study of blood T cells in healthy people across ages. Study summary: About one barcoded beta molecule per two T cells was captured by template switching.

The CDR3 is 14 residues long. V lost 1 base to trimming and J lost 3 bases, with 8 bases between them. Germline V gives CDR1 SGHTA, CDR2 FQGNSA. Findings of the study overall: Comparison with aged donors showed that long-lived donors had more naive CD4+ cells and higher diversity. CMV infection status of these donors was not known. Unsorted PBMC material precluded a definitive naive versus antigen-experienced comparison.

The clonotype originates from a young woman in good health. Specimen: blood. The J gene is TRBJ2-3, the V gene TRBV7-2; D gene uncertain. CDR3 bases: TGTGCCAGCAGCTTAGTGGGCCGAACAGATACGCAGTATTTT. Amino acids: CASSLVGRTDTQYF.